This is a list of T cell receptor beta chains from one sample in a study of cytomegalovirus exposure and HLA in healthy donors. Data came from immunoSEQ multiplex PCR; TCRdb stores just in-frame clones and leaves some out. The sample shows approximately 97,000 clones, just under 95% of them seen only once. What was sequenced was PBMCs. These receptors all come from a woman between 18 and 29 years old in good health and CMV-seronegative. Both conserved end residues are part of each CDR3. A D gene is named only where the DNA matches it firmly. Not every row has a clone size; where given, it reads once, few, many or a size class.

cdr3_nt cdr3_aa v_call d_call clone_size j_call
TGTGCCAGCAGCGACAGGGGAGTATCTGGACTAGCGGGGGGTAAGGACTCCTACGAGCAGTACTTC CASSDRGVSGLAGGKDSYEQYF TRBV2 TRBD2 - TRBJ2-7
TGTGCTAGTGGTTTGTCGACAGGGGTGGCCTATGGCTACACCTTC CASGLSTGVAYGYTF TRBV12-5 TRBD1 - TRBJ1-2
TGTGCCAGCAGCCGAAACAGTCCCTACGAGCAGTACTTC CASSRNSPYEQYF TRBV5-5 - - TRBJ2-7
TGTGCCAGCAGCATCACCGGGACAGAGTCCTACGAGCAGTACTTC CASSITGTESYEQYF TRBV9 TRBD1 - TRBJ2-7
TGTGCCAGCTCAATCGACAGGGGCCCCTACGAGCAGTACTTC CASSIDRGPYEQYF TRBV18 TRBD1 - TRBJ2-7
TGTGCCAGCAGCCTGGACAGCTACTATGGCTACACCTTC CASSLDSYYGYTF TRBV13 - - TRBJ1-2
TGTGCCAGCAGAGCCGTAGACTCCTACGAGCAGTACTTC CASRAVDSYEQYF TRBV6-1 - - TRBJ2-7
TGTGCCAGCAGTTCCGGGACAGACTACGAGCAGTACTTC CASSSGTDYEQYF TRBV6-6 TRBD1 - TRBJ2-7
TGTGCCAGCGCTGAAGTACAGGGGGCTCAAGGCTACACCTTC CASAEVQGAQGYTF TRBV18 TRBD1 - TRBJ1-2
TGTGCCAGCAGTCCCCCACAGGGGAAGTTCGGTGAAGCTTTCTTT CASSPPQGKFGEAFF TRBV6-5 TRBD1 - TRBJ1-1
TGTGCCATCAGTGAGTATAACGACCGGGAGGCACATTACGAGCAGTACTTC CAISEYNDREAHYEQYF TRBV10-3 TRBD2 - TRBJ2-7
TGTGCCAGCAGTGAAGGGCGGGAGATCCAGCCCCAGCATTTT CASSEGREIQPQHF TRBV6-1 - few TRBJ1-5
TGCGCCAGCAGCCAAGGAATTAGTTTGGTCTCTGGGGCCAACGTCCTGACTTTC CASSQGISLVSGANVLTF TRBV4-3 - - TRBJ2-6
TGTGCCAGCAGCGTATCGGACAGGGAAGCTTTCTTT CASSVSDREAFF TRBV9 TRBD1 - TRBJ1-1
TGTGCCAGCAGCGGGGTCAGAATCGATGAGCAGTTCTTC CASSGVRIDEQFF TRBV2 - - TRBJ2-1
TGTGCCAGCAGTTCCACCGGGACTAACCAAGAGACCCAGTACTTC CASSSTGTNQETQYF TRBV27 TRBD2 - TRBJ2-5
TGTGCCAGTAGTATAGGCGGGGGGATTTACAATGAGCAGTTCTTC CASSIGGGIYNEQFF TRBV19 TRBD2 - TRBJ2-1
TGTGCCAGCAGCTTGGACCGGGACATCGGTCTCTTT CASSLDRDIGLF TRBV5-6 - - TRBJ1-1
TGCGCCAGCAGCCAAGCTTCGGGACAGGGGGCTCTTAACAATCAGCCCCAGCATTTT CASSQASGQGALNNQPQHF TRBV4-1 TRBD1 - TRBJ1-5
TGTGCCAGCAGCATTTTCGGGACAGATAATTCACCCCTCCACTTT CASSIFGTDNSPLHF TRBV7-2 TRBD1 - TRBJ1-6
TGTGCCAGCAGCGCGACTAGCGGGGACGCCTCCAGCGAGCAGTTCTTC CASSATSGDASSEQFF TRBV25-1 TRBD2 - TRBJ2-1
TGTGCCAGTAGCCGGGGACAGGGGGCAAACATTCAGTACTTC CASSRGQGANIQYF TRBV19 TRBD1 - TRBJ2-4
TGTGCCAGCACCCTCTCGGGACAGGGGGCACGAGAGACCCAGTACTTC CASTLSGQGARETQYF TRBV11-2 TRBD1 - TRBJ2-5
TGTGCCAGCAGCTTTTCGACGGGTATTACCTACGAGCAGTACTTC CASSFSTGITYEQYF TRBV7-8 - - TRBJ2-7